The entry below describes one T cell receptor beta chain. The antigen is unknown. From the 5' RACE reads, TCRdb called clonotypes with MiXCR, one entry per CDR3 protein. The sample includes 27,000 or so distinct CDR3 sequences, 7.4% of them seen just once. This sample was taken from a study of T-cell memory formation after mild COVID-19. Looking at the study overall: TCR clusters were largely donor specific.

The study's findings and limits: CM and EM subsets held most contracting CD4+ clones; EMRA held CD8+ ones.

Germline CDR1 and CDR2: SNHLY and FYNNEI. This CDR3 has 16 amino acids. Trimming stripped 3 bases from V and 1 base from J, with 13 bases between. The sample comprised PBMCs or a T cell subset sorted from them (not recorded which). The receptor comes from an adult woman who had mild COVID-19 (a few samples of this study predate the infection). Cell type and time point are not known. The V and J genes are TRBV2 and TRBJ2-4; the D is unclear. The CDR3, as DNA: TGTGCCAGCAGTGATGATCCGGGTAGGGCCAAAAACATTCAGTACTTC. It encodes CASSDDPGRAKNIQYF.